This T cell receptor (beta chain) comes out of a study of shared clonotypes between healthy human individuals. Study details: Every donor yielded three CD4 naive, three CD4 memory, two CD8 naive and one CD8 memory plate.

Per germline, CDR1 SGHDT and CDR2 YYEEEE. CDR3 length: 15 amino acids. V was pared by 1 base and J by 0 bases, with 10 bases between. Sequencing used immunoSEQ multiplex PCR; TCRdb keeps in-frame clones, though not all of them. This sample yields some 2,500,000 clones, of which 93% are seen a single time; around 0.37% belongs to the top ten. The sequencing input was naive CD4+ T cells from PBMCs. The subset: CD45RA+ positively selected. The sequence derives from a man younger than 35 in good health. Some clones in this sample may be carry-over from other donors' samples. The rearrangement uses TRBV5-6 and TRBJ1-1; D is ambiguous. In nucleotides, the CDR3 is TGTGCCAGCAGCTTGAGCACGACCTTGAACACTGAAGCTTTCTTT. Its protein product is CASSLSTTLNTEAFF.